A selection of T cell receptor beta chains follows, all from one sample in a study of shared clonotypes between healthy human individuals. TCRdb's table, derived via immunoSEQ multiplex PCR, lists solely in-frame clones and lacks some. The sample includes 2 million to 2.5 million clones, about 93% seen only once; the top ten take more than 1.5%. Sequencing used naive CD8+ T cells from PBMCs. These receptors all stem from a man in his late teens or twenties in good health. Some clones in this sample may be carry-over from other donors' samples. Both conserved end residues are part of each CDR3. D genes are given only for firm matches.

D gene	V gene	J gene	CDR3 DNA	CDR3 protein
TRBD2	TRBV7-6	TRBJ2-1	TGTGCCAGCAGCTTCTTAGCGGGAGTAAATGAGCAGTTCTTC	CASSFLAGVNEQFF
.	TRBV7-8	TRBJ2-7	TGTGCCAGCAGCCCACGTGTGGGGGAGTGGTACGAGCAGTACTTC	CASSPRVGEWYEQYF
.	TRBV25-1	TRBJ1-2	TGTGCCTCCCTTGGAAGGCGAATAAACTATGGCTACACCTTC	CASLGRRINYGYTF
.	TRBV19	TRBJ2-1	TGTGCCAGTAGTCGGTCCTCCTACAATGAGCAGTTCTTC	CASSRSSYNEQFF
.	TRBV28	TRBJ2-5	TGTGCCAGCAGTCCCCCCCGGCCGGGAGAGACCCAGTACTTC	CASSPPRPGETQYF
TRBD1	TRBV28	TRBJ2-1	TGTGCCAGCAGTTTGACAGGGACCTACAATGAGCAGTTCTTC	CASSLTGTYNEQFF
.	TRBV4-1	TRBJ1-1	TGCGCCAGCAGCCTCAACGCAGGGTTGTCCCCTGAAGCTTTCTTT	CASSLNAGLSPEAFF
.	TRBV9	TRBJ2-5	TGTGCCAGCAGCGTAGAGGCTAGCGCGGGGGAGACCCAGTACTTC	CASSVEASAGETQYF
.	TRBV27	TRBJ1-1	TGTGCCAGCAGTCCCGTTCTCCCCACTGAAGCTTTCTTT	CASSPVLPTEAFF
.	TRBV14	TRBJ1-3	TGTGCCAGCAGCCAAGATCTGACTAGCTGGGGAAACACCATATATTTT	CASSQDLTSWGNTIYF
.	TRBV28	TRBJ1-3	TGTGCCAGCAGCCCGGGACACGAGGCGGAGGGGGGAAACACCATATATTTT	CASSPGHEAEGGNTIYF
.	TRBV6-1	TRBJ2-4	TGTGCCAGCAGGGGGGCCCGCTATGCTGGGTACTTC	CASRGARYAGYF
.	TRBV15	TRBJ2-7	TGTGCCACCAGCACAAAGGCCGAGGGGCCCATTTACGAGCAGTACTTC	CATSTKAEGPIYEQYF
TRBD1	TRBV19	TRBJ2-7	TGTGCCAGTAGTATCGACAGGGTACCCTACGAGCAGTACTTC	CASSIDRVPYEQYF
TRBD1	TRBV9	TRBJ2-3	TGTGCCAGCAGGGGACAGGGGTGGACAGATACGCAGTATTTT	CASRGQGWTDTQYF
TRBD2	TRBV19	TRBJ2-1	TGTGCCAGTAGTCCAACCGGGAGGCCCTACAATGAGCAGTTCTTC	CASSPTGRPYNEQFF